What follows describes a single T cell receptor beta chain. These data come from a study of control samples from healthy donors and cancer patients. Germline assignment: CDR1 MDHEN and CDR2 SYDVKM. This CDR3 has 12 residues. V was trimmed by 1 base and J by 9 bases, leaving 9 bases between them. Measured with immunoSEQ multiplex PCR; TCRdb has only the in-frame clones, and not every one. The sample yields some 150,000 clones, more than 90% seen once. Sequencing input: blood. The chain couples TRBV28 to TRBJ1-1; tentatively, D is TRBD1 (6 bases). This receptor was identified in a man younger than 45 in good health. As DNA, the CDR3 is TGTGCCAGCAGTTTATCGGGGGGGCAAGCTTTCTTT. Amino acids: CASSLSGGQAFF. Combining the CDR3 with reference TRBV28 and TRBJ1-1 gives the whole variable domain DVKVTQSSRYLVKRTGEKVFLECVQDMDHENMFWYRQDPGLGLRLIYFSYDVKMKEKGDIPEGYSVSREKKERFSLILESASTNQTSMYLCASSLSGGQAFFGQGTRLTVV.